The TCR beta chain under discussion was sequenced for a study of OX40 agonist ivuxolimab in advanced cancers. Repertoires were generated with immunoSEQ multiplex PCR, while TCRdb's copy carries only in-frame clones and drops some. In the table there are roughly 80,000 clones, roughly four fifths of which are singletons. The germline V gene has CDR1 MGHDK and CDR2 SYGVNS. The CDR3 runs to 12 residues. Between the trimmed V and J ends, which lost 1 base and 15 bases, there was a span of 13 bases. The chain joins TRBV25-1 to TRBJ1-3, with D possibly matching TRBD1 (5 bases). The starting material was CD4+ or CD8+ T cells sorted from blood, obtained in a trial of the OX40 agonist ivuxolimab. This TCR was recovered from an adult with an advanced solid tumor such as melanoma, head and neck, liver or kidney cancer. The DNA of the CDR3 is TGTGCCAGCAGTGAATTGGAGGGGCGAGCATATTTT. Encoded protein: CASSELEGRAYF.